One sample yielded the 15 T cell receptor beta chains listed below, sequenced in a study of blood T cell repertoires in COVID-19. The protocol was immunoSEQ multiplex PCR, while the TCRdb copy is restricted to in-frame clones and leaves out a portion. The profile shows some 280,000 clones, roughly 85% of them singletons. Sequenced: peripheral blood. Every receptor here comes from a young woman with active or convalescent COVID-19.

The chain couples TRBV29-1 to TRBJ1-1; TRBD1 matches at 7 bases. The germline V gene has CDR1 SQVTM and CDR2 ANQGSEA. The CDR3 is 13 residues long. The junction had 5 bases not matched to a gene; V was cut back by 7 bases and J by 0 bases. In DNA, the CDR3 is TGCAGCGCCCAGGGACAGATGAACACTGAAGCTTTCTTT. Translated, it gives CSAQGQMNTEAFF.

The chain has TRBV7-2 and TRBJ2-1; D is unclear. The CDR3 extends over 15 amino acids. The germline V gene encodes CDR1 SGHTA and CDR2 FQGNSA. The germline V and J ends were trimmed by 0 bases and 8 bases, with 14 bases remaining between them. CDR3 region: CASSLAQAATDEQFF. CDR3 bases: TGTGCCAGCAGCTTAGCGCAGGCAGCCACGGATGAGCAGTTCTTC.

This chain joins TRBV19 and TRBJ1-6; 8 nucleotides agree with TRBD1. After removal of 5 bases from V and 13 bases from J, the junction contained 19 bases not matched to a gene. The CDR3 runs 17 residues. Germline-derived CDR1 and CDR2 are LNHDA and SQIVND (reference sequence). The CDR3 here is CASSQSGTGGLDYPLHF. Written as DNA, the CDR3 is TGTGCCAGTAGTCAATCCGGGACAGGTGGCCTCGATTATCCCCTCCACTTT. The complete variable domain, with remaining parts taken from reference TRBV19 and TRBJ1-6, reads DGGITQSPKYLFRKEGQNVTLSCEQNLNHDAMYWYRQDPGQGLRLIYYSQIVNDFQKGDIAEGYSVSREKKESFPLTVTSAQKNPTAFYLCASSQSGTGGLDYPLHFGNGTRLTVT.

The gene calls are TRBV28 and TRBJ2-4; TRBD1 matches 7 bases. Germline-derived CDR1 and CDR2 are MDHEN and SYDVKM. The CDR3 sequence is 17 residues long. The J segment lost 8 bases and the V segment lost 6 bases, leaving 19 bases of the junction unmatched. In DNA form, the CDR3 reads TGTGCCAGCAGCTCAAGATTTAGGGGGCGCAGGGTGGACATTCAGTACTTC. This sequence encodes CASSSRFRGRRVDIQYF. Combining the CDR3 with reference TRBV28 and TRBJ2-4 gives the whole variable domain DVKVTQSSRYLVKRTGEKVFLECVQDMDHENMFWYRQDPGLGLRLIYFSYDVKMKEKGDIPEGYSVSREKKERFSLILESASTNQTSMYLCASSSRFRGRRVDIQYFGAGTRLSVL.

The chain joins TRBV5-1 to TRBJ1-6; TRBD1 matches 7 bases. Germline V lookup: CDR1 SGHRS, CDR2 YFSETQ. CDR3 length: 13 amino acids. The V gene end was trimmed by 8 bases and the J gene end by 10 bases; junction bases not matched to a gene: 9. The CDR3 region is CASTTGEGSPLHF. For the CDR3, the DNA is TGCGCCAGTACTACAGGGGAAGGATCACCCCTCCACTTT.

The chain's CDR3 is CASSPRDLAKNIQYF. The CDR3 nucleotides read TGTGCCAGCAGCCCTCGGGATTTAGCCAAAAACATTCAGTACTTC. The chain recombines TRBV7-2 with TRBJ2-4, with D perhaps matching TRBD2 (5 bases). Germline CDR1 is SGHTA and CDR2 is FQGNSA. V was clipped by 5 bases and J by 0 bases, with 11 bases between them. This CDR3 comprises 15 residues.

The chain carries TRBV12-5 and TRBJ2-7; 10 nucleotides align to TRBD1. J was trimmed by 5 bases and V by 0 bases; bases with no gene match: 13. The CDR3 length is 18 residues. The V gene's germline CDR1 is LGHNT and CDR2 FRNRAP. The CDR3: CASGLVYRAWDRGNEQYF. The CDR3 DNA follows: TGTGCTAGTGGTTTGGTATACCGCGCGTGGGACAGGGGAAACGAGCAGTACTTC. Variable domain in full (rest from reference TRBV12-5 and TRBJ2-7): DARVTQTPRHKVTEMGQEVTMRCQPILGHNTVFWYRQTMMQGLELLAYFRNRAPLDDSGMPKDRFSAEMPDATLATLKIQPSEPRDSAVYFCASGLVYRAWDRGNEQYFGPGTRLTVT.

The chain combines TRBV18 with TRBJ2-2, with D possibly being TRBD2 (6 bases). Deletions cut 3 bases from V and 0 bases from J, with 11 bases between. This CDR3 has 16 residues. The germline gives CDR1 KGHSH, CDR2 LQKENI. CDR3 sequence (DNA): TGTGCCAGCTCACCGGGGGGAGTAACGAACACCGGGGAGCTGTTTTTT. Amino acid sequence: CASSPGGVTNTGELFF.

The rearrangement links TRBV21-1 to TRBJ2-1; the table names TRBD2, a call not compared with the DNA. TRBV21-1 represents a pseudogene. The CDR3 has 16 amino acids. The CDR3 here is CASSKVAGPAYNEQFF. CDR3 sequence (DNA): TGTGCCAGCAGCAAAGTGGCGGGCCCAGCCTACAATGAGCAGTTCTTC.

The CDR3 DNA reads as TGCAGCGGTGCAACCGGGACAGGCCTTGAAGCTTTCTTT. This gives the protein CSGATGTGLEAFF. The genes are TRBV29-1 and TRBJ1-1; 8 nucleotides agree with TRBD1. The CDR3 runs 13 residues. CDR1 and CDR2 (germline): SQVTM, ANQGSEA. Trimming at V came to 7 bases and at J to 7 bases, leaving 11 bases not matched to a gene.

The chain uses TRBV6-5 and TRBJ1-6; D is ambiguous. The germline CDR1 and CDR2 sequences are MNHEY and SVGAGI. The CDR3 is 16 amino acids. V was trimmed by 2 bases and J by 6 bases, leaving 14 bases between them. The CDR3 DNA sequence: TGTGCCAGCAGTTACACCTCTTCCGCACTTAATTCACCCCTCCACTTT. Translation gives CASSYTSSALNSPLHF.

This clone appeared a single time. J is TRBJ2-7 and V is TRBV29-1, with D maybe TRBD1 (6 bases). Germline V gene sequence: CDR1 SQVTM, CDR2 ANQGSEA. V lost 3 bases to trimming and J lost 3 bases, with 12 bases between them. The CDR3 has 13 amino acids. The CDR3 nucleotides read TGCAGCGTTGAGGGGGACACCAACTACGAGCAGTACTTC. This gives the protein CSVEGDTNYEQYF.

The chain recombines TRBV6-2 or TRBV6-3 with TRBJ2-7; D unclear. The germline V and J ends were trimmed by 6 bases and 7 bases, with 10 bases remaining between them. The length of the CDR3 is 11 residues. Looked up from germline, CDR1 is MNHEY and CDR2 is SVGEGT. DNA for the CDR3: TGTGCCAGCAGCCTTCCTCGGGAGCAGTACTTC. Encoded protein: CASSLPREQYF.

The chain is built from TRBV29-1 and TRBJ1-2; perhaps TRBD1 as D (6 bases). CDR1 is SQVTM and CDR2 is ANQGSEA in the germline V gene. This CDR3 contains 12 residues. V lost 4 bases to trimming and J lost 3 bases, with 9 bases between them. CDR3 sequence (DNA): TGCAGCGTTGTCCACAGGGACTATGGCTACACCTTC. Encoded protein: CSVVHRDYGYTF.

This chain uses TRBV29-1 with TRBJ1-2; 8 bases match TRBD1. CDR1 is SQVTM and CDR2 is ANQGSEA in the germline V gene. The CDR3 loop spans 11 amino acids. V was pared by 6 bases and J by 4 bases, with 1 base of the junction left unmatched. The CDR3 reads CSVGTGYGYTF. In nucleotides, the CDR3 is TGCAGCGTCGGGACAGGCTATGGCTACACCTTC.